Below, one T cell receptor beta chain is given with its context. Method: immunoSEQ multiplex PCR; TCRdb's copy keeps in-frame clones and lacks some. The profile shows roughly 700,000 clones, about nine tenths of them singletons. This sample was taken from a study of blood T cell repertoires in COVID-19. Germline V gene sequence: CDR1 LNHDA, CDR2 SQIVND (reference sequence). The junction had 7 bases not matched to a gene; V was cut back by 4 bases and J by 5 bases. CDR3 length: 14 residues. The sequencing sample was made of peripheral blood. The receptor was derived from a woman between 18 and 29 years old with acute or convalescent COVID-19. The chain recombines TRBV19 with TRBJ1-2; 7 nucleotides line up with TRBD1. The chain's CDR3 is CASSTGTAGYGYTF. Here the CDR3 DNA reads TGTGCCAGTAGTACCGGGACAGCAGGATATGGCTACACCTTC.